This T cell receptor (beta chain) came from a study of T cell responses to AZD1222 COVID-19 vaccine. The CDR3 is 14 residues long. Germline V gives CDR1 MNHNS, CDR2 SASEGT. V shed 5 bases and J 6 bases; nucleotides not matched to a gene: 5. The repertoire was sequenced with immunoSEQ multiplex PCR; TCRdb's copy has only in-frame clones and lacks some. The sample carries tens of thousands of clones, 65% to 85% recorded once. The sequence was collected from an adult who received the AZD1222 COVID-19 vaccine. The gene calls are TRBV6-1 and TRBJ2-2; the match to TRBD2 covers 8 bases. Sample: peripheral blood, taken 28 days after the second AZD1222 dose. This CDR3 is CASSPQAGAGELFF. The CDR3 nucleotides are TGTGCCAGCAGTCCGCAAGCGGGAGCCGGGGAGCTGTTTTTT.